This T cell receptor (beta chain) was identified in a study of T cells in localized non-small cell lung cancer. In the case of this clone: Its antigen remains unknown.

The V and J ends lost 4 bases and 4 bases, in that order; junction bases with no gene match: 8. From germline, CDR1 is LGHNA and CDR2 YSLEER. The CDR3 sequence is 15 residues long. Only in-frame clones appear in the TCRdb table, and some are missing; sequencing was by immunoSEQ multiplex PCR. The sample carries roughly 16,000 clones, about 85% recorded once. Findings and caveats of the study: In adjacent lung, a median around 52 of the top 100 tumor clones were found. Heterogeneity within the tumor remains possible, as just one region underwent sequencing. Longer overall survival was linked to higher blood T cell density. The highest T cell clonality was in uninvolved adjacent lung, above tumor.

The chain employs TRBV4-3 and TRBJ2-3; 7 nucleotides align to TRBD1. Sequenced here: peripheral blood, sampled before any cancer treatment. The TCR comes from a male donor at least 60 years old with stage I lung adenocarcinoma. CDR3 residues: CASSLVGQGADTQYF. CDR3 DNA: TGCGCCAGCAGCCTCGTTGGGCAGGGGGCAGATACGCAGTATTTT.